A single sample is the source of the 29 T cell receptor beta chains below, sequenced in a study of blood T cell repertoires in COVID-19. Profiling relied on immunoSEQ multiplex PCR, and the TCRdb table lists in-frame clones only, not all of them. Among over 200,000 clones, about 87% were seen once, and the ten largest hold 10%. Source material: PBMCs or T cells enriched from blood (not recorded which). The receptors shown here come from a man younger than 35 with acute COVID-19.

The CDR3 sequence: CASSQGSRLDYGYTF. The CDR3 DNA reads TGCGCCAGCAGCCAAGGGTCCCGGTTGGACTATGGCTACACCTTC. The J gene is TRBJ1-2, the V gene TRBV4-1; no clear D gene. V was pared by 1 base and J by 3 bases, with 12 bases between. In germline, CDR1 is MGHRA, CDR2 YSYEKL. This CDR3 has 15 amino acids.

This rearrangement joins TRBV30 to TRBJ2-1; 12 bases fit TRBD2. Trimming at V came to 3 bases and at J to 7 bases, leaving 10 bases not matched to a gene. The germline V gene has CDR1 GTSNPN and CDR2 SVGIG (reference sequence). The CDR3 has 16 residues. The CDR3 sequence is CAWSPALAGGRNEQFF. In DNA form, the CDR3 reads TGTGCCTGGAGCCCGGCTCTAGCGGGAGGGCGGAATGAGCAGTTCTTC.

This chain uses TRBV28 with TRBJ2-7, with TRBD1 matching over 8 bases. Trimming cost V 6 bases and J 2 bases; bases outside gene matches: 12. The CDR3 covers 16 residues. Germline-derived CDR1 and CDR2 are MDHEN and SYDVKM. The CDR3 is CASRPTGGLHTYEQYF. For the CDR3, the DNA is TGTGCCAGCAGGCCCACAGGGGGTCTCCACACCTACGAGCAGTACTTC.

This rearrangement joins TRBV5-1 to TRBJ2-5; 11 nucleotides line up with TRBD2. The CDR3 has 17 amino acids. Unmatched junction bases numbered 6, after V lost 0 bases and J lost 2 bases. CDR1 is SGHRS, CDR2 YFSETQ, per germline. This CDR3 is CASSLGTLAGVQETQYF. The CDR3 bases are TGCGCCAGCAGCTTGGGGACACTAGCGGGAGTACAAGAGACCCAGTACTTC.

This chain uses TRBV29-1 with TRBJ1-4, with a tentative D call TRBD1 (5 bases). Germline values: CDR1 SQVTM, CDR2 ANQGSEA. The CDR3 has 12 amino acids. V was clipped by 7 bases and J by 7 bases, with 13 bases between them. The CDR3, as DNA: TGCAGCGGGGGGACCCCGGGTGAAAAACTGTTTTTT. Protein sequence: CSGGTPGEKLFF. Complete variable domain (other parts from reference TRBV29-1 and TRBJ1-4): SAVISQKPSRDICQRGTSLTIQCQVDSQVTMMFWYRQQPGQSLTLIATANQGSEATYESGFVIDKFPISRPNLTFSTLTVSNMSPEDSSIYLCSGGTPGEKLFFGSGTQLSVL.

J is TRBJ2-2 and V is TRBV25-1, with TRBD2 matching over 9 bases. V was clipped by 4 bases and J by 2 bases; unmatched bases: 5. CDR1 is MGHDK, CDR2 SYGVNS, per germline. This CDR3 spans 16 amino acids. The CDR3 nucleotides read TGTGCCAGCAGTGGGCATAGCGGGGGTAACACCGGGGAGCTGTTTTTT. It codes for CASSGHSGGNTGELFF.

This sequence joins TRBV28 and TRBJ1-2, with TRBD1 matching over 9 bases. Germline V gives CDR1 MDHEN, CDR2 SYDVKM. The J segment lost 6 bases and the V segment lost 5 bases, leaving 4 bases of the junction unmatched. The CDR3 consists of 13 residues. The CDR3 loop reads CASSADRGDGYTF. The CDR3 DNA sequence: TGTGCCAGCAGTGCGGACAGGGGTGATGGCTACACCTTC.

This chain uses TRBV11-3 with TRBJ2-1; no clear D. Trimming pared 4 bases from V and 6 bases from J, leaving 10 bases between. Germline CDR1 is SGHNT and CDR2 is YENEEA. The CDR3 has 13 residues. The DNA of the CDR3 is TGTGCCAGCAGCTCCGCATGGCTCAATGAGCAGTTCTTC. It is translated as CASSSAWLNEQFF.

CDR3 sequence: CASSLTGGSPLHF. DNA for the CDR3: TGTGCCAGCAGTTTAACAGGGGGATCACCCCTCCACTTT. The chain carries TRBV28 and TRBJ1-6; 8 nucleotides agree with TRBD1. The CDR3 is made up of 13 amino acids. Germline V lookup: CDR1 MDHEN, CDR2 SYDVKM. Trimming cost V 2 bases and J 10 bases; bases outside gene matches: 1.

The rearrangement joins TRBV6-2 or TRBV6-3 to TRBJ1-5; 9 nucleotides agree with TRBD1. Germline lookup yields CDR1 MNHEY and CDR2 SVGEGT. V dropped 0 bases and J dropped 3; count of bases not matched to a gene: 9. There are 18 residues in the CDR3. The CDR3 reads CASSYSGWDREVNQPQHF. CDR3 nucleotides: TGTGCCAGCAGTTACTCGGGGTGGGACAGGGAGGTCAATCAGCCCCAGCATTTT.

The V gene is TRBV9, the J gene TRBJ2-2, with 7 bases lining up with TRBD2. This CDR3 has 15 amino acids. With 2 bases clipped from V and 4 bases from J, the junction kept 5 bases outside the gene matches. Looked up from germline, CDR1 is SGDLS and CDR2 is YYNGEE. The CDR3 here is CASSVKRELTGELFF. The CDR3, as DNA: TGTGCCAGCAGCGTGAAGCGGGAACTCACCGGGGAGCTGTTTTTT.

This rearrangement joins TRBV2 to TRBJ1-4; no clear D. Trimming pared 6 bases from V and 7 bases from J, leaving 18 bases between. CDR3 length: 15 amino acids. CDR1 is SNHLY and CDR2 is FYNNEI in the germline V gene. This CDR3 reads CASRAAGSRGEKLFF. The DNA for the CDR3 is TGTGCCAGCAGGGCCGCCGGGTCCCGCGGTGAAAAACTGTTTTTT.

This chain links TRBV11-2 with TRBJ2-3; D remains unclear. The CDR3 runs to 15 residues. Looked up from germline, CDR1 is SGHAT and CDR2 is FQNNGV. V lost 4 bases, J lost 2 bases, and 13 bases lay in between. DNA for the CDR3: TGTGCCAGCAGCTCTTTGTTAGCCACCACAGATACGCAGTATTTT. Protein product: CASSSLLATTDTQYF. The variable domain in full, with the rest retrieved from reference TRBV11-2 and TRBJ2-3, is EAGVAQSPRYKIIEKRQSVAFWCNPISGHATLYWYQQILGQGPKLLIQFQNNGVVDDSQLPKDRFSAERLKGVDSTLKIQPAKLEDSAVYLCASSSLLATTDTQYFGPGTRLTVL.

This chain uses TRBV11-2 with TRBJ1-5, with D unclear. The CDR3 covers 14 residues. Germline values: CDR1 SGHAT, CDR2 FQNNGV. Trimming removed 1 base at V and 5 bases at J, with 9 bases between. The CDR3 here is CASSLAPGDQPQHF. CDR3 in DNA: TGTGCCAGCAGCTTAGCCCCCGGGGATCAGCCCCAGCATTTT.

This clone was found a few times. This chain joins TRBV15 and TRBJ2-1, with TRBD2 identical over 7 bases. CDR3 length: 13 residues. Germline-derived CDR1 and CDR2 are LNHNV and YYDKDF (reference sequence). V was pared by 7 bases and J by 8 bases, with 8 bases of the junction left unmatched. CDR3 loop: CATTGGGVDEQFF. The CDR3 DNA reads as TGTGCCACCACGGGGGGAGGTGTAGATGAGCAGTTCTTC.

The rearrangement uses TRBV25-1 and TRBJ2-1, with 8 bases that match TRBD2. Trimming removed 3 bases from V and 6 bases from J; junction bases left unmatched: 7. CDR1 is MGHDK, CDR2 SYGVNS, per germline. The CDR3 extends over 15 amino acids. This CDR3 reads CASSDPAGVFNEQFF. Written as DNA, the CDR3 is TGTGCCAGCAGTGATCCAGCGGGAGTGTTCAATGAGCAGTTCTTC.

This chain uses TRBV7-8 with TRBJ1-6; D possibly corresponds to TRBD1 (5 bases). The CDR3 loop spans 14 amino acids. V gave up 3 bases and J gave up 9 bases, with 12 bases separating them. The V gene's germline CDR1 is SGHVS and CDR2 FQNEAQ. The CDR3 coding sequence is TGTGCCAGCAGCTTTAACAGGCAGGGTTCACCCCTCCACTTT. This codes for CASSFNRQGSPLHF.

Notes on this clone: The identical CDR3 is also encoded by other nucleotide sequences in the sample. The V and J genes are TRBV5-1 and TRBJ1-2, with TRBD1 as a possible D gene (5 bases). The CDR3 has 14 amino acids. The germline V gene encodes CDR1 SGHRS and CDR2 YFSETQ. Trimming removed 0 bases at V and 6 bases at J, with 12 bases between. The CDR3 DNA reads TGCGCCAGCAGCTTGGCAGGCCAGGGCGATGGCTACACCTTC. Translation gives CASSLAGQGDGYTF.

This chain connects TRBV7-2 to TRBJ2-1; 7 nucleotides align to TRBD2. There are 13 residues in the CDR3. Germline V CDR1 and CDR2: SGHTA, FQGNSA. The V segment lost 0 bases and the J segment 10 bases; nucleotides outside the gene matches: 3. CDR3 DNA: TGTGCCAGCAGCTTAGCGGGAGGGCCCGAGCAGTTCTTC. This sequence encodes CASSLAGGPEQFF.

This chain connects TRBV7-8 to TRBJ1-1; D perhaps matches TRBD1 (5 bases). Trimming shortened V by 1 base and J by 6 bases, and 15 bases separated the two germline ends. Germline CDR1 SGHVS, CDR2 FQNEAQ. The CDR3 extends over 15 amino acids. Here the CDR3 DNA reads TGTGCCAGCAGCTTAGAAATCACTTGGGGGGCTGAAGCTTTCTTT. This sequence encodes CASSLEITWGAEAFF.

This clone was seen more than once but under ten times. The J gene is TRBJ2-6, the V gene TRBV27, with TRBD2 as a possible D gene (6 bases). Trimming took off 6 bases at V and 2 bases at J, with 11 bases between the two ends. CDR1 MNHEY and CDR2 SMNVEV come from the germline V gene (reference sequence). This CDR3 comprises 15 residues. CDR3 in amino acids: CASSPTSAGANVLTF. The CDR3, as DNA: TGTGCCAGCAGCCCGACTAGTGCTGGGGCCAACGTCCTGACTTTC.

The chain links TRBV9 to TRBJ1-2; D might be TRBD1 (6 bases). The CDR3 has 14 amino acids. Trimming cost V 0 bases and J 8 bases, with 14 bases left between them. Germline-derived CDR1 and CDR2 are SGDLS and YYNGEE. CDR3 coding DNA: TGTGCCAGCAGCGTAGCTTTGCCAGGGGACGGCTACACCTTC. Protein product: CASSVALPGDGYTF.

V and J are TRBV29-1 and TRBJ2-3; TRBD2 matches at 7 bases. This CDR3 spans 15 amino acids. Germline assignment: CDR1 SQVTM and CDR2 ANQGSEA. After removal of 6 bases from V and 1 base from J, the junction contained 10 bases not matched to a gene. The CDR3 region is CSVDTDTSGTDTQYF. The CDR3 coding sequence is TGCAGCGTAGATACTGATACTAGCGGCACAGATACGCAGTATTTT.

The chain has TRBV4-3 and TRBJ2-3, with 7 bases identical to TRBD2. V trimming: 1 base; J trimming: 2 bases; junction bases outside the gene matches: 3. Germline CDR1 LGHNA, CDR2 YSLEER. The CDR3 runs to 15 residues. CDR3 protein: CASSQGGLVTDTQYF. Written as DNA, the CDR3 is TGCGCCAGCAGCCAAGGAGGACTAGTCACAGATACGCAGTATTTT.

The chain combines TRBV5-6 with TRBJ2-7; D might be TRBD1 (6 bases). This CDR3 region has 16 residues. In germline, CDR1 is SGHDT, CDR2 YYEEEE. The V and J ends lost 4 bases and 2 bases respectively, with 19 bases between them. DNA for the CDR3: TGTGCCAGCAGCGCCGACTACAGGGACCTGACCTACGAGCAGTACTTC. It translates to CASSADYRDLTYEQYF.

J is TRBJ2-1 and V is TRBV6-5, with 8 nucleotides matching TRBD2. The V gene's germline CDR1 is MNHEY and CDR2 SVGAGI. V dropped 0 bases and J dropped 4; count of bases not matched to a gene: 5. There are 16 residues in the CDR3. In DNA, the CDR3 is TGTGCCAGCAGTTACTCTCCGGGAGGGGGATACAATGAGCAGTTCTTC. Translating it yields CASSYSPGGGYNEQFF.

V gene TRBV3-1 (or the pseudogene TRBV3-2) combines with J gene TRBJ1-5; no reliable D call. V was clipped by 1 base and J by 7 bases, with 11 bases between them. The CDR3 is 14 residues long. Germline values: CDR1 LGHDT, CDR2 YNNKEL (reference sequence). CDR3 residues: CASSQGTAGQPQHF. DNA for the CDR3: TGTGCCAGCAGCCAAGGAACCGCCGGGCAGCCCCAGCATTTT.

This chain joins TRBV2 and TRBJ2-7; a weak D match, TRBD1 (5 bases). In germline, CDR1 is SNHLY, CDR2 FYNNEI. The V end was cut by 5 bases, the J end by 3 bases, with 11 bases between. The CDR3 contains 13 residues. This CDR3 reads CASSLGLGYEQYF. CDR3 in DNA: TGTGCCAGCAGTTTGGGGCTTGGCTACGAGCAGTACTTC.

The chain links TRBV16 to TRBJ1-3; tentative D call: TRBD1 (5 bases). V was trimmed by 5 bases and J by 0 bases, leaving 17 bases between them. The CDR3 has 17 residues. Germline V gene lookup returns CDR1 KGHSY and CDR2 FQNENV. The CDR3 spells CASSYHEAGFSGNTIYF. The CDR3 bases are TGTGCCAGCAGCTACCATGAAGCAGGGTTCTCTGGAAACACCATATATTTT.